The 21 T cell receptor beta chains listed next were all sequenced from one sample in a study of blood T cell repertoires in COVID-19. Produced via immunoSEQ multiplex PCR; TCRdb's table is partial and in-frame only. The sample holds roughly 69,000 clones, roughly 87% seen once. The sample comprised peripheral blood. The receptors originated from a man aged 45-65 years with active COVID-19.

The chain is built from TRBV7-2 and TRBJ2-7; 8 bases map to TRBD1. Germline CDR1 SGHTA, CDR2 FQGNSA. The CDR3 extends over 16 amino acids. V was clipped by 0 bases and J by 1 base; unmatched bases: 5. CDR3 loop: CASSLASQGASYEQYF. The DNA of the CDR3 is TGTGCCAGCAGCTTAGCGTCTCAGGGGGCGTCCTACGAGCAGTACTTC.

The chain combines TRBV5-4 with TRBJ2-7; D might be TRBD1 (6 bases). The CDR3 totals 15 residues. The germline V gene encodes CDR1 SGHNT and CDR2 YYREEE (reference sequence). V was trimmed by 0 bases and J by 0 bases, leaving 10 bases between them. In nucleotides, the CDR3 is TGTGCCAGCAGCTTGGGTGCAGGGGACTCCTACGAGCAGTACTTC. Residues: CASSLGAGDSYEQYF.

This clone appeared a single time. The chain joins TRBV30 to TRBJ1-1, with 9 bases matching TRBD1. The CDR3 is 12 residues long. The germline CDR1 and CDR2 sequences are GTSNPN and SVGIG (reference sequence). J gave up 11 bases and V 3 bases, and 7 bases lay outside the gene matches. The CDR3 reads CAWRGQGGGAFF. CDR3 in DNA: TGTGCCTGGAGGGGACAGGGTGGTGGGGCTTTCTTT.

V and J are TRBV2 and TRBJ1-4; 9 bases fit TRBD1. From germline, CDR1 is SNHLY and CDR2 FYNNEI. The CDR3 spans 15 residues. Trimming took 1 base from V and 8 from J; bases not matched to a gene: 5. The CDR3 here is CASSEDRGRREKLFF. CDR3 DNA sequence: TGTGCCAGCAGTGAAGACAGGGGGCGAAGAGAAAAACTGTTTTTT. Full variable domain (remainder filled in from reference TRBV2 and TRBJ1-4): EPEVTQTPSHQVTQMGQEVILRCVPISNHLYFYWYRQILGQKVEFLVSFYNNEISEKSEIFDDQFSVERPDGSNFTLKIRSTKLEDSAMYFCASSEDRGRREKLFFGSGTQLSVL.

This clone was seen just once. This chain joins TRBV25-1 and TRBJ2-3; maybe TRBD2 (5 bases). The V end was cut by 4 bases, the J end by 2 bases, with 10 bases between. Germline V gene lookup returns CDR1 MGHDK and CDR2 SYGVNS. The CDR3 has 14 residues. CDR3 nucleotides: TGTGCCAGCAGTGGTTTGAGGGACACAGATACGCAGTATTTT. Protein: CASSGLRDTDTQYF.

Worth noting for this clone: A much larger clone differs by one base, so this may be a read error. The chain has TRBV7-3 and TRBJ1-1; 7 bases map to TRBD1. The CDR3 sequence is 12 residues long. The junction had 3 bases not matched to a gene; V was cut back by 5 bases and J by 6 bases. From germline, CDR1 is SGHTA and CDR2 FQGTGA. CDR3 sequence reads: CASSPGTAEAFF. As DNA, the CDR3 is TGTGCCAGCAGCCCCGGGACAGCTGAAGCTTTCTTT.

The CDR3 DNA follows: TGTGCCAGCAGGGGAAGGACAGGGCGCAATCAGCCCCAGCATTTT. This sequence encodes CASRGRTGRNQPQHF. This chain links TRBV5-4 with TRBJ1-5, with 8 bases fitting TRBD1. V lost 5 bases, J lost 2 bases, and 6 bases stayed unmatched. The CDR3 contains 15 residues. Germline V gene lookup returns CDR1 SGHNT and CDR2 YYREEE (reference sequence).

This chain connects TRBV6-5 to TRBJ2-2; 8 nucleotides agree with TRBD2. The germline gives CDR1 MNHEY, CDR2 SVGAGI. Germline trimming cut 0 bases from V and 5 bases from J; bases unmatched to any gene: 2. The CDR3 spans 15 residues. The DNA of the CDR3 is TGTGCCAGCAGTTACTCGCGGGAGGCTACCGGGGAGCTGTTTTTT. Translating gives CASSYSREATGELFF.

This sequence joins TRBV7-2 and TRBJ1-1; 10 bases are shared with TRBD1. CDR3 length: 17 amino acids. Germline V gene sequence: CDR1 SGHTA, CDR2 FQGNSA. The V and J ends lost 5 bases and 1 base, in that order; junction bases with no gene match: 10. CDR3 amino acids: CASSPGGQGFSNTEAFF. The CDR3 bases are TGTGCCAGCAGCCCTGGGGGACAGGGGTTTTCGAACACTGAAGCTTTCTTT.

This chain uses TRBV6-4 with TRBJ2-1, with 9 positions matching TRBD2. The trim removed 5 bases at V and 5 bases at J, leaving 7 bases unmatched. In germline, CDR1 is MRHNA, CDR2 SNTAGT. The CDR3 runs 15 residues. In DNA, the CDR3 is TGTGCCAGCAGTTCTGGGGGACTAGCTCACAATGAGCAGTTCTTC. Residues: CASSSGGLAHNEQFF.

CDR3 sequence: CASSVADRLDDTQYF. The DNA for the CDR3 is TGTGCCAGCAGCGTAGCCGACAGATTGGATGATACGCAGTATTTT. The rearrangement uses TRBV9 and TRBJ2-3; possibly TRBD1 for D (5 bases). There are 15 residues in the CDR3. The ends were cut back, 0 bases at V and 6 bases at J, with 14 bases in the middle. Germline lookup yields CDR1 SGDLS and CDR2 YYNGEE. The complete variable domain, with remaining parts taken from reference TRBV9 and TRBJ2-3, reads DSGVTQTPKHLITATGQRVTLRCSPRSGDLSVYWYQQSLDQGLQFLIQYYNGEERAKGNILERFSAQQFPDLHSELNLSSLELGDSALYFCASSVADRLDDTQYFGPGTRLTVL.

The rearrangement links TRBV19 to TRBJ1-5, with D possibly TRBD1 on 6 matching bases. V was shortened by 9 bases and J by 1 base, with 19 bases between the two germline ends. Germline assignment: CDR1 LNHDA and CDR2 SQIVND (reference sequence). The CDR3 length is 16 residues. CDR3 residues: CASQRDQGQSNQPQHF. DNA for the CDR3: TGTGCCAGCCAGAGGGATCAGGGGCAGAGCAATCAGCCCCAGCATTTT.

This chain links TRBV7-2 with TRBJ1-4, with a weak D call TRBD1 (6 bases). The CDR3 is made up of 14 amino acids. Trimming removed 1 base at V and 5 bases at J, with 8 bases between. Germline V CDR1 and CDR2: SGHTA, FQGNSA. As DNA, the CDR3 is TGTGCCAGCAGCTTAGACAGGGCCAATGAAAAACTGTTTTTT. Translated, it gives CASSLDRANEKLFF.

This chain links TRBV19 with TRBJ2-7; D remains unclear. The CDR3 is made up of 15 amino acids. V was trimmed by 3 bases and J by 1 base, leaving 13 bases between them. Per the germline V gene, CDR1 is LNHDA and CDR2 is SQIVND (reference sequence). In nucleotides, the CDR3 is TGTGCCAGTAGTATTCAAGCAGGTCCTTCCTACGAGCAGTACTTC. Protein: CASSIQAGPSYEQYF.

This clone was recorded a few times. The J gene is TRBJ2-1, the V gene TRBV6-2 or TRBV6-3; 7 bases match TRBD1. The CDR3 is made up of 18 amino acids. Germline CDR1 MNHEY, CDR2 SVGEGT. With 1 base clipped from V and 0 bases from J, the junction kept 9 bases outside the gene matches. The CDR3 nucleotides are TGTGCCAGCAGTTACTATCCCGAGACAGGGATCTCCTACAATGAGCAGTTCTTC. Amino acids: CASSYYPETGISYNEQFF.

V and J are TRBV7-3 and TRBJ2-5; D unresolved. Per germline, CDR1 SGHTA and CDR2 FQGTGA. The V end lost 5 bases, the J end lost 3 bases, and 10 bases lay between the germline ends. CDR3 length: 13 amino acids. CDR3: CASSPPEEETQYF. Here the CDR3 DNA reads TGTGCCAGCAGCCCCCCAGAGGAAGAGACCCAGTACTTC.

The CDR3 here is CASRPGQGAIYGYTF. CDR3 DNA sequence: TGTGCCAGCAGACCCGGTCAAGGGGCGATCTATGGCTACACCTTC. The chain combines TRBV28 with TRBJ1-2; D possibly corresponds to TRBD1 (5 bases). The V gene's germline CDR1 is MDHEN and CDR2 SYDVKM. V lost 6 bases to trimming and J lost 4 bases, with 18 bases between them. The CDR3 has 15 residues.

V and J are TRBV5-5 and TRBJ1-6, with 9 bases identical to TRBD1. V lost 4 bases to trimming and J lost 2 bases; unmatched junction nucleotides: 4. The germline gives CDR1 SGHKS, CDR2 YYEKEE (reference sequence). This CDR3 region has 16 residues. The CDR3: CASSRTGVAYNSPLHF. CDR3 sequence (DNA): TGTGCCAGCAGCAGGACAGGGGTTGCCTATAATTCACCCCTCCACTTT.

The V call is TRBV11-3, the J call TRBJ2-5, with 9 bases identical to TRBD2. The ends lost 4 bases at V and 2 bases at J; junction bases unmatched: 11. Germline values: CDR1 SGHNT, CDR2 YENEEA. The CDR3 contains 17 residues. The CDR3 is CASSSGTSPRLQETQYF. In DNA form, the CDR3 reads TGTGCCAGCAGCTCCGGGACTAGCCCTAGACTTCAAGAGACCCAGTACTTC.

J is TRBJ2-1 and V is TRBV4-3; 9 nucleotides agree with TRBD2. After removal of 3 bases from V and 16 bases from J, the junction contained 13 bases not matched to a gene. The CDR3 loop spans 14 amino acids. The germline V gene has CDR1 LGHNA and CDR2 YSLEER. The CDR3, as DNA: TGCGCCAGCAGCCAGGCTGGGACTAGCAAGGTAATCTTCTTC. Translated, it gives CASSQAGTSKVIFF.

The chain uses TRBV9 and TRBJ1-2; D uncertain. The CDR3 totals 14 residues. CDR1 and CDR2 from the germline V gene are SGDLS and YYNGEE. V lost 6 bases, J lost 8 bases, and 20 bases lay in between. The CDR3 loop is CASTRGGPMGGYTF. The CDR3 nucleotides read TGTGCCAGCACGCGGGGAGGACCCATGGGAGGCTACACCTTC.